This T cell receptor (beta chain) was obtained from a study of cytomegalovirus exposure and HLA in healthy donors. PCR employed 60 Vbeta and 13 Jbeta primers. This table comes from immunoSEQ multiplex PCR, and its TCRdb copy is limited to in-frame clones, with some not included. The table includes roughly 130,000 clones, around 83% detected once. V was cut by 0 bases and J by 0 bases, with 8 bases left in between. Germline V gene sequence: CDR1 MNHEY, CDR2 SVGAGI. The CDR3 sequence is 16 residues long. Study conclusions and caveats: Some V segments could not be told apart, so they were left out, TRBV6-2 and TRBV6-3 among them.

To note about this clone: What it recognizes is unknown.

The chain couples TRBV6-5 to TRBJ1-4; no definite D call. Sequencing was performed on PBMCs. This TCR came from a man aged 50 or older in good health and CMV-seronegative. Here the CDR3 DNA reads TGTGCCAGCAGTTACTCCGGAGTTGCAACTAATGAAAAACTGTTTTTT. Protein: CASSYSGVATNEKLFF.